These T cell receptor beta chains were read from a single sample in a study of regulatory T cells in long-lasting Graves disease. Via MiXCR, TCRdb re-called the multiplex PCR reads, giving one row per CDR3 protein. The repertoire has around 400,000 distinct CDR3 sequences, about 25% of them found once; the top ten carry around 26%. The specimen was peripheral blood mononuclear cells (PBMCs), collected when the disease was refractory, from a patient treated with antithyroid drugs. The receptor source for this set is a female donor with Graves disease. Each CDR3 is given with its conserved first and last residue.

V: TRBV12-3/TRBV12-4
CDR3: CASSSLAGVTGELFF

V: TRBV25-1
CDR3: CASRGTGVYGYTF

V: TRBV7-8
CDR3: CASSLNPSGRVYEQYF

V: TRBV27
CDR3: CASRSSGSTDTQYF

V: TRBV20-1
CDR3: CSAGRLAGGGETQYF

V: TRBV7-2
CDR3: CASSLARPRRSYYGYTF

V: TRBV27
CDR3: CASSFESMPRGQPQHF

V: TRBV28
CDR3: CASSAPGVTDTQYF

V: TRBV19
CDR3: CASSITTSGRATHEQYF

V: TRBV2
CDR3: CASSEGVAGAYEQYF

V: TRBV29-1
CDR3: CSVAGQDTSYEQYF

V: TRBV10-3
CDR3: CATSSPGTVERYF

V: TRBV15
CDR3: CATSRPPSGANTGELFF

V: TRBV5-1
CDR3: CASNLIAGEETQYF

V: TRBV12-3/TRBV12-4
CDR3: CASSLRTGGSYEQYF

V: TRBV5-5
CDR3: CASSLIVGRGNEKLFF

V: TRBV12-3/TRBV12-4
CDR3: CASSLVRGGLSYNEQFF

V: TRBV5-4
CDR3: CASSLNKGPYNEQFF

V: TRBV6-1
CDR3: CASLEGGNSPLHF

V: TRBV7-9
CDR3: CASSSTGENTEAFF

V: TRBV28
CDR3: CASSLYKFRKQGALSYEQYF

V: TRBV6-1
CDR3: CAISGRAYEQYF

V: TRBV13
CDR3: CASSYQTGSEQYF

V: TRBV12-3/TRBV12-4
CDR3: CASSLTGRGNQPQHF

V: TRBV28
CDR3: CASSSGSAYGYTF

V: TRBV4-2
CDR3: CASSQETNRLIYGYTF

V: TRBV20-1
CDR3: CSAAGTHPEQYF

V: TRBV20-1
CDR3: CSAKLSVGRQGISETQYF

V: TRBV5-1
CDR3: CASSTDRVNTGELFF

V: TRBV7-2
CDR3: CASDDGDIQYF

V: TRBV7-2
CDR3: CASSLTRGSYEQYF

V: TRBV30
CDR3: CAWSSGTGAFEQYF

V: TRBV12-3/TRBV12-4
CDR3: CASSLGRGRQYEQYF

V: TRBV20-1
CDR3: CSASRDSGNTEAFF

V: TRBV4-1
CDR3: CASSQAIRDLNQPQHF

V: TRBV28
CDR3: CASSLDPGRYEQYF

V: TRBV19
CDR3: CASSKGLGNQPQHF

V: TRBV7-3
CDR3: CASGAGGMNTEAFF

V: TRBV20-1
CDR3: CSARAGTSNTGELFF

V: TRBV4-1
CDR3: CASSQSTRTGGQPQHF